The 20 T cell receptor beta chains reported below all come from one sample, sequenced in a study of long-term antiretroviral therapy in people with HIV. At the survey level, the v3.0 immunoSEQ assay was run. Repertoires were generated with immunoSEQ multiplex PCR, while TCRdb's copy carries only in-frame clones and drops some. There are more than 35,000 clones in the sample; 75% to 90% occur only once, and 8% to 11% lies in the top ten. Sequenced here: unsorted PBMCs, sampled 2.2 years after starting antiretroviral therapy. The receptors originated from a young man with HIV.

This clone was detected only a few times. The genes are TRBV2 and TRBJ1-5, with D perhaps matching TRBD1 (5 bases). The V and J ends lost 7 bases and 3 bases respectively, with 10 bases between them. The CDR3 has 13 amino acids. The germline gives CDR1 SNHLY, CDR2 FYNNEI. This CDR3 reads CASNRGFNQPQHF. In nucleotides, the CDR3 is TGTGCCAGCAACCGGGGCTTCAATCAGCCCCAGCATTTT.

The rearrangement joins TRBV5-6 to TRBJ1-4; TRBD1 is a possible D gene (6 bases). Germline V gene lookup returns CDR1 SGHDT and CDR2 YYEEEE. V lost 2 bases to trimming and J lost 8 bases, with 13 bases between them. CDR3 length: 14 amino acids. The CDR3 sequence: CASSFGRGQEKLFF. The CDR3 DNA reads TGTGCCAGCAGCTTCGGCAGGGGACAAGAAAAACTGTTTTTT. The full variable domain, rest sourced from reference TRBV5-6 and TRBJ1-4, is DAGVTQSPTHLIKTRGQQVTLRCSPKSGHDTVSWYQQALGQGPQFIFQYYEEEERQRGNFPDRFSGHQFPNYSSELNVNALLLGDSALYLCASSFGRGQEKLFFGSGTQLSVL.

This clone came up once. The V call is TRBV28, the J call TRBJ2-2, with 7 bases fitting TRBD2. Germline values: CDR1 MDHEN, CDR2 SYDVKM. Germline trimming cut 4 bases from V and 7 bases from J; bases unmatched to any gene: 15. The CDR3 loop spans 17 amino acids. This CDR3 is CASSSSLRTSSIGELFF. The DNA for the CDR3 is TGTGCCAGCAGTTCTTCCCTCCGGACTAGTAGTATCGGGGAGCTGTTTTTT.

This rearrangement joins TRBV7-3 to TRBJ2-2, with 15 bases aligning to TRBD2. The CDR3 is 23 residues long. Germline V gene data show CDR1 as SGHTA and CDR2 as FQGTGA. The V segment lost 1 base and the J segment 6 bases; nucleotides outside the gene matches: 21. The CDR3 loop reads CASSLIGWAGGEGTSGRPGELFF. The DNA of the CDR3 is TGTGCCAGCAGCTTAATTGGTTGGGCAGGGGGCGAGGGGACTAGCGGGAGGCCCGGGGAGCTGTTTTTT. The variable domain in full, completed from reference TRBV7-3 and TRBJ2-2, reads GAGVSQTPSNKVTEKGKYVELRCDPISGHTALYWYRQSLGQGPEFLIYFQGTGAADDSGLPNDRFFAVRPEGSVSTLKIQRTERGDSAVYLCASSLIGWAGGEGTSGRPGELFFGEGSRLTVL.

This clone was counted once. This chain connects TRBV30 to TRBJ2-3, with TRBD1 matching 8 bases. J lost 4 bases, V lost 5 bases, and 2 bases had no gene match. CDR1 is GTSNPN, CDR2 SVGIG, per germline (reference sequence). The CDR3 consists of 12 residues. The DNA of the CDR3 is TGTGCCTGGGGCAGGGGGCCAGATACGCAGTATTTT. Protein product: CAWGRGPDTQYF.

The chain joins TRBV28 to TRBJ1-1; no definite D call. Germline-derived CDR1 and CDR2 are MDHEN and SYDVKM. Trimming stripped 8 bases from V and 1 base from J, with 17 bases between. CDR3 length: 15 amino acids. The CDR3 reads CASSIPVGGNTEAFF. In nucleotides, the CDR3 is TGTGCCAGCTCTATCCCCGTCGGCGGGAACACTGAAGCTTTCTTT.

The rearrangement links TRBV16 to TRBJ2-3; 13 bases align to TRBD2. The CDR3 consists of 19 residues. V was pared by 1 base and J by 0 bases, with 7 bases of the junction left unmatched. Germline V gene lookup returns CDR1 KGHSY and CDR2 FQNENV. The CDR3 sequence is CASSQLGLAGDESTDTQYF. The CDR3, as DNA: TGTGCCAGCAGCCAATTAGGACTAGCGGGAGATGAGAGCACAGATACGCAGTATTTT.

There are a few counts of this clone. This chain uses TRBV6-5 with TRBJ1-3; unclear D gene. V lost 0 bases, J lost 7 bases, and 13 bases lay in between. There are 15 residues in the CDR3. Germline V gene lookup returns CDR1 MNHEY and CDR2 SVGAGI. CDR3 sequence: CASSYSPRRLNTIYF. The DNA for the CDR3 is TGTGCCAGCAGTTACTCGCCCAGGAGGTTGAACACCATATATTTT.

The chain is built from TRBV13 and TRBJ1-5; D possibly corresponds to TRBD1 (5 bases). V lost 5 bases and J lost 5, with 10 bases in between. Looked up from germline, CDR1 is PRHDT and CDR2 is FYEKMQ (reference sequence). The CDR3 loop spans 13 amino acids. Written as DNA, the CDR3 is TGTGCCAGCAGCCAGGGTTCCCATCAGCCCCAGCATTTT. This sequence encodes CASSQGSHQPQHF.

The chain recombines TRBV15 with TRBJ2-7, with 7 bases lining up with TRBD1. With V trimmed by 5 bases and J by 5 bases, 3 bases remained unmatched. Germline CDR1 is LNHNV and CDR2 is YYDKDF (reference sequence). This CDR3 has 12 amino acids. CDR3 bases: TGTGCCACCAGCCCCGACAGGGACGAGCAGTACTTC. This translates into CATSPDRDEQYF.

V usage is TRBV5-1 and J usage is TRBJ1-1; no definite D call. This CDR3 comprises 13 residues. With 1 base removed from V and 10 bases from J, the gap between germline ends came to 14 bases. Per the germline V gene, CDR1 is SGHRS and CDR2 is YFSETQ. The CDR3 sequence: CASSLSGLERAFF. CDR3 DNA: TGCGCCAGCAGCTTGTCTGGGTTAGAGAGAGCTTTCTTT.

The chain uses TRBV5-6 and TRBJ1-1; 10 nucleotides match TRBD1. The CDR3 length is 15 residues. Germline trimming cut 4 bases from V and 4 bases from J; bases unmatched to any gene: 7. CDR1 and CDR2 from the germline V gene are SGHDT and YYEEEE. The CDR3 loop is CASSREWTGGTEAFF. The DNA of the CDR3 is TGTGCCAGCAGCCGGGAATGGACAGGGGGCACTGAAGCTTTCTTT.

The J gene is TRBJ2-7, the V gene TRBV4-1; the match to TRBD1 covers 11 bases. After removal of 4 bases from V and 4 bases from J, the junction contained 6 bases not matched to a gene. This CDR3 is 15 amino acids long. Germline-derived CDR1 and CDR2 are MGHRA and YSYEKL. The CDR3 sequence: CASSRGTGGSYEQYF. The CDR3 nucleotides are TGCGCCAGCAGCCGCGGGACAGGGGGGAGTTACGAGCAGTACTTC.

The rearrangement uses TRBV4-1 and TRBJ2-4; 11 nucleotides agree with TRBD2. The trim removed 4 bases at V and 9 bases at J, leaving 5 bases unmatched. Germline-derived CDR1 and CDR2 are MGHRA and YSYEKL. This CDR3 is 14 amino acids long. DNA of the CDR3: TGCGCCAGCAGCCTAGCGGGGGGGCAGGGCATTCAGTACTTC. Translating gives CASSLAGGQGIQYF.

In this sample, this clone turned up a few times. The rearrangement links TRBV4-2 to TRBJ1-5, with D tentatively TRBD1 (5 bases). This CDR3 comprises 13 residues. Germline V lookup: CDR1 LGHNA, CDR2 YNFKEQ. Deletions cut 3 bases from V and 5 bases from J, with 8 bases between. The CDR3 here is CASSQGLDQPQHF. The CDR3 DNA reads TGTGCCAGCAGCCAGGGACTCGATCAGCCCCAGCATTTT.

V is TRBV10-3 and J is TRBJ2-7; 12 positions match TRBD1. V shed 7 bases, J shed 0 bases, and the junction held 10 bases outside the gene matches. CDR1 and CDR2 (germline): ENHRY, SYGVKD. This CDR3 has 17 residues. The CDR3 reads CAINRDRGQKSSYEQYF. The CDR3 bases are TGTGCCATCAACCGGGACAGGGGGCAGAAGAGCTCCTACGAGCAGTACTTC.

The chain combines TRBV29-1 with TRBJ2-1; D might be TRBD1 or TRBD2, each matching 7 bases. This CDR3 comprises 16 residues. Trimming shortened V by 0 bases and J by 9 bases, and 21 bases separated the two germline ends. CDR1 is SQVTM, CDR2 ANQGSEA, per germline. For the CDR3, the DNA is TGCAGCGTTGAAGAGGGGGAGGGGGCAATTCTCAGTGAGCAGTTCTTC. It encodes CSVEEGEGAILSEQFF.

The CDR3, as DNA: TGTGCCAGCAAAGAAGCTAATGAAAAACTGTTTTTT. It specifies CASKEANEKLFF. The chain couples TRBV28 to TRBJ1-4; D is unclear. Trimming took 7 bases from V and 3 from J, leaving 6 bases between them. CDR1 and CDR2 (germline): MDHEN, SYDVKM. The CDR3 has 12 amino acids.

The V call is TRBV11-2, the J call TRBJ2-3, with 8 bases matching TRBD2. Unmatched junction bases numbered 4, after V lost 0 bases and J lost 5 bases. Germline CDR1 reads SGHAT; CDR2 reads FQNNGV. This CDR3 is built from 15 residues. The CDR3 DNA sequence: TGTGCCAGCAGCTTAGAGGCCCTAGCGGGAGATACGCAGTATTTT. Translated, it gives CASSLEALAGDTQYF.

This chain links TRBV6-5 with TRBJ2-7, with D hard to call. Trimming stripped 2 bases from V and 5 bases from J, with 16 bases between. This CDR3 spans 15 amino acids. The germline V gene encodes CDR1 MNHEY and CDR2 SVGAGI. Written as DNA, the CDR3 is TGTGCCAGCAGTTACCATCTCGGGCCGGCCCACGAGCAGTACTTC. Encoded protein: CASSYHLGPAHEQYF.